This T cell receptor beta chain was identified during a study of CD8 T cells in Susac syndrome. Study results and limitations: The study admitted that it had a relatively small number of individuals in its TCR sequencing and HLA analysis.

From germline, CDR1 is SGHTA and CDR2 FQGNSA. V lost 5 bases, J lost 2 bases, and 13 bases lay in between. This CDR3 contains 15 residues. When the RNA was reverse transcribed, random hexamers were used with an input of about 0.45 to 1 ug. By means of immunoSEQ multiplex PCR, TCR beta CDR3 spanning 54 Vbeta and 13 Jbeta underwent amplification. TCRdb fed the immunoSEQ multiplex PCR reads into MiXCR, producing one record per CDR3 protein. Among about 120,000 distinct CDR3 sequences, about 95% were seen once, and the ten largest hold 0.098%. TCR beta sequences were obtained from blood CD8+ and CD4+ T cells. Negative magnetic isolation gave CD8+ and CD4+ cells; FACS enriched CD8+ TEMRA. The sample holds one count of this clonotype. What it recognizes is unknown.

The sequenced sample was CD4+ T cells from PBMCs. The genes are TRBV7-2 and TRBJ2-1; maybe TRBD2 (6 bases). This clonotype originated in a human donor in good health. This CDR3 is CASSGSGYPYNEQFF. As DNA, the CDR3 is TGTGCCAGCAGCGGTAGCGGTTACCCCTACAATGAGCAGTTCTTC.